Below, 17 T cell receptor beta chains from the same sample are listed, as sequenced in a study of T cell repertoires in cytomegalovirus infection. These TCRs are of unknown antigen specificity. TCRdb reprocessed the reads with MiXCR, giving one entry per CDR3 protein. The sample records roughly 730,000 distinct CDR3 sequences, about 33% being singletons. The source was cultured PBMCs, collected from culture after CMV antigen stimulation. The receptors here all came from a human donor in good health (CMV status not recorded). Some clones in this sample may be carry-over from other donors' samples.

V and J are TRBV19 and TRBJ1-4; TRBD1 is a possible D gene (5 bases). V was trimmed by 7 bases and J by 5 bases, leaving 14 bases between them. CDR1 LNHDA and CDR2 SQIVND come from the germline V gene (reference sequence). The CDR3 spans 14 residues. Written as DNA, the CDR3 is TGTGCCAGTAAACGGGCAGGGAGAAATGAAAAACTGTTTTTT. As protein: CASKRAGRNEKLFF.

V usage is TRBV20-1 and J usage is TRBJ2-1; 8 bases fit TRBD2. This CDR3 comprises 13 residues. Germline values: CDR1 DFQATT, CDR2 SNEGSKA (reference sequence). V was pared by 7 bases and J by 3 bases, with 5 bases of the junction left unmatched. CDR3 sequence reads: CSGAGARYNEQFF. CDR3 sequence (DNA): TGCAGTGGAGCGGGAGCCCGCTACAATGAGCAGTTCTTC.

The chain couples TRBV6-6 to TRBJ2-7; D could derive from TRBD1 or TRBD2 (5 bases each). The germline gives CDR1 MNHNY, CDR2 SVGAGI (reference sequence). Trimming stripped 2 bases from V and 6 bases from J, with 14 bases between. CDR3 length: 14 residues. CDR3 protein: CASSYVSGSSEQYV. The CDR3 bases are TGTGCCAGCAGTTACGTGTCAGGGAGTAGCGAGCAGTACGTC.

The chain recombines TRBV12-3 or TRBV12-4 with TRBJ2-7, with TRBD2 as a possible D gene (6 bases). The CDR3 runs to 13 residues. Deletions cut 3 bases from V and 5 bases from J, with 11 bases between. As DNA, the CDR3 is TGTGCCAGCAGTTTGTCCGGGGAGGACGAGCAGTACTTC. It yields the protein CASSLSGEDEQYF.

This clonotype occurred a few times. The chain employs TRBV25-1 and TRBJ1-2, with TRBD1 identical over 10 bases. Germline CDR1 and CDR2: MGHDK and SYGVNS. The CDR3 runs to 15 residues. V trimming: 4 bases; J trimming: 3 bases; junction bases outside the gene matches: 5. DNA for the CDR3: TGTGCCAGCAGTGGGCCGGGACAGGGGTACTATGGCTACACCTTC. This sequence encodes CASSGPGQGYYGYTF.

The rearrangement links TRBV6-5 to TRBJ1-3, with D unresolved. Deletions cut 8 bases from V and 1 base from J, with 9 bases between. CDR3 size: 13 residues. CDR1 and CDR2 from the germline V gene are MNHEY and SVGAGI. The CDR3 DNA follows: TGTGCCAGCCTGCATCGATCTGGAAACACCATATATTTT. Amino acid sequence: CASLHRSGNTIYF.

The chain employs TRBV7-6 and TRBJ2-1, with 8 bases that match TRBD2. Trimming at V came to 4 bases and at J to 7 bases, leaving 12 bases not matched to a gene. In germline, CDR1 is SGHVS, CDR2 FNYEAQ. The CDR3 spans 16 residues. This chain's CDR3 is CASSSVERGGRNEQFF. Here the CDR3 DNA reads TGTGCCAGCAGCTCCGTAGAACGGGGGGGCCGGAATGAGCAGTTCTTC.

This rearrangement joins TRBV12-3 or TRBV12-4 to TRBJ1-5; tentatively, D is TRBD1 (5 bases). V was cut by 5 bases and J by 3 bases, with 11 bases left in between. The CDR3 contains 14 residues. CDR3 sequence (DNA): TGTGCCAGCAGTCTAGACAGTTTCAATCAGCCCCAGCATTTT. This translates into CASSLDSFNQPQHF.

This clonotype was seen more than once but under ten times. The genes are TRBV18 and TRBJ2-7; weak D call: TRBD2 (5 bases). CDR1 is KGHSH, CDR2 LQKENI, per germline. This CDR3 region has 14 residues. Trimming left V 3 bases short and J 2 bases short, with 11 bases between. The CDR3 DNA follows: TGTGCCAGCTCACCCGGGATTCAGACCTACGAGCAGTACTTC. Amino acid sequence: CASSPGIQTYEQYF.

This CDR3 is CSARDRERLTDTQYF. The CDR3 coding sequence is TGCAGTGCTAGAGATAGGGAGCGGCTCACAGATACGCAGTATTTT. The genes are TRBV20-1 and TRBJ2-3; D might be TRBD2 (5 bases). Trimming left V 0 bases short and J 2 bases short, with 12 bases between. Germline loops: CDR1 DFQATT, CDR2 SNEGSKA (reference sequence). CDR3 length equals 15 residues.

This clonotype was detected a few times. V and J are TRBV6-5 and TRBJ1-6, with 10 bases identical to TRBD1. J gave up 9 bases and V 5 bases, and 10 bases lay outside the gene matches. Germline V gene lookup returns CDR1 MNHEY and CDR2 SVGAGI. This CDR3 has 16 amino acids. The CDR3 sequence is CASSTTGTGDRSPLHF. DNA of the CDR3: TGTGCCAGCAGTACTACGGGGACAGGGGATCGTTCACCCCTCCACTTT.

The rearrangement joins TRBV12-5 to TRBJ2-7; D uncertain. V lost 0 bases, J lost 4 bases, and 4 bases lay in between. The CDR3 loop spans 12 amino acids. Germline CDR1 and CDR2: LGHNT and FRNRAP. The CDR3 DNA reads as TGTGCTAGTGGTTTGGTACAGTACGAGCAGTACTTC. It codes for CASGLVQYEQYF.

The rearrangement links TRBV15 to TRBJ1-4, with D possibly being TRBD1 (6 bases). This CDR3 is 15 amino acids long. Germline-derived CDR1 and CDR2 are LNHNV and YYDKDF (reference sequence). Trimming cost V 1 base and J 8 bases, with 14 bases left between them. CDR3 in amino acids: CATSRGGRTEEKLFF. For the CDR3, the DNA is TGTGCCACCAGCAGAGGGGGCCGGACAGAAGAAAAACTGTTTTTT.

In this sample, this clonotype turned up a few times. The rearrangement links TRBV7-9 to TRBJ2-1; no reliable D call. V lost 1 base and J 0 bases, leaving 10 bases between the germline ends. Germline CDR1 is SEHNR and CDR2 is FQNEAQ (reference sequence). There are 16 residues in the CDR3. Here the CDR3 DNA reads TGTGCCAGCAGCTTAGTTATGGATAGCTCCTACAATGAGCAGTTCTTC. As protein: CASSLVMDSSYNEQFF.

The CDR3 DNA reads as TGTGCCAGCAGCTCAAGCACCGGGACTAGCGGCTCTGGGGCCAACGTCCTGACTTTC. As protein: CASSSSTGTSGSGANVLTF. The chain has TRBV7-9 and TRBJ2-6; 11 positions match TRBD2. V dropped 4 bases and J dropped 0; count of bases not matched to a gene: 8. The CDR3 runs to 19 residues. The germline gives CDR1 SEHNR, CDR2 FQNEAQ (reference sequence).

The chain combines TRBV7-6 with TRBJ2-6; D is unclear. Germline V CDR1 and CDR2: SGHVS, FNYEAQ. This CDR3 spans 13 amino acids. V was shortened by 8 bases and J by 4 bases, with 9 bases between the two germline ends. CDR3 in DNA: TGTGCCAGCGCCCAAAGGGGGGCCAACGTCCTGACTTTC. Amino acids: CASAQRGANVLTF. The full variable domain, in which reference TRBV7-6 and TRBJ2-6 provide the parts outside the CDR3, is GAGVSQSPRYKVTKRGQDVALRCDPISGHVSLYWYRQALGQGPEFLTYFNYEAQQDKSGLPNDRFSAERPEGSISTLTIQRTEQRDSAMYRCASAQRGANVLTFGAGSRLTVL.

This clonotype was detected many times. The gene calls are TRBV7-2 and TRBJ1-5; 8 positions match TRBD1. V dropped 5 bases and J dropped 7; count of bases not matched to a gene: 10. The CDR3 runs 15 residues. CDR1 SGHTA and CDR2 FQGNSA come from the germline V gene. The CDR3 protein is CASSPGQGIGQPQHF. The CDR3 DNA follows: TGTGCCAGCAGCCCCGGACAGGGAATAGGACAGCCCCAGCATTTT.